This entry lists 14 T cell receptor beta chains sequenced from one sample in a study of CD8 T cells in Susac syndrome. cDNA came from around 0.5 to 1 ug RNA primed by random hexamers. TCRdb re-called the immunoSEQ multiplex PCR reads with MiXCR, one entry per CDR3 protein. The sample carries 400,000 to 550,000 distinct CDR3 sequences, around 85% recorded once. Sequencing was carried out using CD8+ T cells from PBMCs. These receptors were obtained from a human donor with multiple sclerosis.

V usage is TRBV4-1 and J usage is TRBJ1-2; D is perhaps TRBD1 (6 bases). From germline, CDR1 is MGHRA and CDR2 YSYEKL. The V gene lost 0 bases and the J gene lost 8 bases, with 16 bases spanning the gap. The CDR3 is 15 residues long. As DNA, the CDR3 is TGCGCCAGCAGCCAAGAAGCCCAGGGGCAAGGCGGCTACACCTTC. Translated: CASSQEAQGQGGYTF.

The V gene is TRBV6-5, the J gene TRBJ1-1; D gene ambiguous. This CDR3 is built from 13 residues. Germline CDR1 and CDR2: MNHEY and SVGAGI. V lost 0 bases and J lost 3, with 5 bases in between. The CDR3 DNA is TGTGCCAGCAGTTACTCAAAATACACTGAAGCTTTCTTT. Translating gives CASSYSKYTEAFF.

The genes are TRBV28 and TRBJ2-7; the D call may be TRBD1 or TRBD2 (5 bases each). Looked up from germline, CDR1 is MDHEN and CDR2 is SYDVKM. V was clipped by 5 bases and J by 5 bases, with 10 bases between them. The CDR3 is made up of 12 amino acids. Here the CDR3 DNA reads TGTGCCAGCAGTCCCGGGGCCAACGAGCAGTACTTC. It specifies CASSPGANEQYF.

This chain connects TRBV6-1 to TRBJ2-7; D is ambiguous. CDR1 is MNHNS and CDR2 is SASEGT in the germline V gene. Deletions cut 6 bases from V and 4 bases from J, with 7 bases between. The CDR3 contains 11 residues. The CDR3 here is CASSDKYEQYF. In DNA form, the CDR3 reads TGTGCCAGCAGCGACAAGTACGAGCAGTACTTC.

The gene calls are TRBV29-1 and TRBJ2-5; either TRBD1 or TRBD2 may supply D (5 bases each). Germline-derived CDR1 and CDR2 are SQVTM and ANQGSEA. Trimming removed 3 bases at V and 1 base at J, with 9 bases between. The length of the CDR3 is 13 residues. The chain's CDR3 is CSVDWDGQETQYF. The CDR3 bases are TGCAGCGTTGATTGGGACGGCCAAGAGACCCAGTACTTC.

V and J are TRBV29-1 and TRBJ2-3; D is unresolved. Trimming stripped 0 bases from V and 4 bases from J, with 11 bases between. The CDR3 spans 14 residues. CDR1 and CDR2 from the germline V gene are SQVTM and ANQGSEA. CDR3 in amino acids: CSVEDGLVADTQYF. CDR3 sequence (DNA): TGCAGCGTTGAAGACGGGTTAGTGGCAGATACGCAGTATTTT.

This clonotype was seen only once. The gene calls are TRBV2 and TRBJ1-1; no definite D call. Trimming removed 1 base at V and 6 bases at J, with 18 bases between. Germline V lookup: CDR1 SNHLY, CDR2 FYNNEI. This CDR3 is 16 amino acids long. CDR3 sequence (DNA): TGTGCCAGCAGTGAAGGGGTGGAGGGCCCCGGGGCTGAAGCTTTCTTT. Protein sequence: CASSEGVEGPGAEAFF.

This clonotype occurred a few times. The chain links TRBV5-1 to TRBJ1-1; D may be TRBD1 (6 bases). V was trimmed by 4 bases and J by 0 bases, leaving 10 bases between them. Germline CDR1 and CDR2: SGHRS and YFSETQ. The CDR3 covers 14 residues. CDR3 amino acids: CASSPGHMNTEAFF. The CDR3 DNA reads TGCGCCAGCAGCCCGGGACATATGAACACTGAAGCTTTCTTT.

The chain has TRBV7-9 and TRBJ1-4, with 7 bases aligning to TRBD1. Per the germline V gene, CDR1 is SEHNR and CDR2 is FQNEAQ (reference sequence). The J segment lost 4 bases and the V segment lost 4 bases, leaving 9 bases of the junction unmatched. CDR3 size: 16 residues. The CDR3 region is CASSSRRQGGNEKLFF. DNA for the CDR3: TGTGCCAGCAGCTCCCGAAGACAGGGTGGTAATGAAAAACTGTTTTTT.

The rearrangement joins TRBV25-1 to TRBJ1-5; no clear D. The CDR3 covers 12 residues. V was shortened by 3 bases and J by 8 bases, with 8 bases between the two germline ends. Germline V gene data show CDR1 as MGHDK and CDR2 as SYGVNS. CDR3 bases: TGTGCCAGCAGTGATTCATATGAGCCCCAGCATTTT. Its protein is CASSDSYEPQHF.

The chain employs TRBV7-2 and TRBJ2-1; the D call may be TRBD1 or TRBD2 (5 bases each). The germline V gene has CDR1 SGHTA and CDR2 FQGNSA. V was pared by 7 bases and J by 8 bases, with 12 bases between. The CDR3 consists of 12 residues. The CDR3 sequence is CASTKLGDEQFF. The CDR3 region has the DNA TGTGCCAGCACCAAATTGGGGGATGAGCAGTTCTTC.

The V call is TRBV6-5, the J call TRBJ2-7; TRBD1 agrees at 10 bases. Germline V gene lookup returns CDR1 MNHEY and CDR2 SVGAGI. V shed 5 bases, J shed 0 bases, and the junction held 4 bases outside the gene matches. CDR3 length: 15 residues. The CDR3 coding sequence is TGTGCCAGCAGTATGGGACAGGGGCCCTCCTACGAGCAGTACTTC. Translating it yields CASSMGQGPSYEQYF.

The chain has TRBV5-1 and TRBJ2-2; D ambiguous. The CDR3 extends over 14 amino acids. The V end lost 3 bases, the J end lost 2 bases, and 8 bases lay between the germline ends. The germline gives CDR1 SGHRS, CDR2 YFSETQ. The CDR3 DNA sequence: TGCGCCAGCAGCTGGCTACCTAACACCGGGGAGCTGTTTTTT. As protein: CASSWLPNTGELFF.

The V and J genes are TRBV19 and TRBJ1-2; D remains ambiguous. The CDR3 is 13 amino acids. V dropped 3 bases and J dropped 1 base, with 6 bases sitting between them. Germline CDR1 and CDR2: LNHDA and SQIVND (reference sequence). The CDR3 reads CASSIRRNYGYTF. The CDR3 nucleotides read TGTGCCAGTAGTATTCGGCGTAACTATGGCTACACCTTC.